This T cell receptor beta chain was retrieved from a study of blood T cell repertoires in COVID-19. The length of the CDR3 is 13 residues. In germline, CDR1 is MGHRA, CDR2 YSYEKL. V was shortened by 1 base and J by 10 bases, with 8 bases between the two germline ends. Profiled with immunoSEQ multiplex PCR; TCRdb holds only in-frame clones, not every one. The table has about 470,000 clones, around 87% seen once. The chain combines TRBV4-1 with TRBJ1-6; D possibly corresponds to TRBD1 (6 bases). The sample consisted of PBMCs or T cells enriched from blood (not recorded which). The receptor was isolated from a woman aged 18-30 years who had recovered from COVID-19. In DNA form, the CDR3 reads TGCGCCAGCAGCCAAGGGGGGCAATCACCCCTCCACTTT. This translates into CASSQGGQSPLHF.